These 21 T cell receptor beta chains originate from one sample sequenced in a study of early T cells in non-severe SARS-CoV-2 infection. TCRdb called the 5' RACE reads again in MiXCR, with one record for every CDR3 protein. Of around 58,000 distinct CDR3 sequences in the sample, about 15% were seen once. The sample in question was whole blood, obtained at baseline. These receptors all stem from an adult who was a healthcare worker with PCR-confirmed SARS-CoV-2 infection or an uninfected control (not recorded which).

This chain uses TRBV20-1 with TRBJ2-5; D tentatively reads TRBD1 or TRBD2 (5 bases each). This CDR3 spans 14 amino acids. Trimming stripped 6 bases from V and 2 bases from J, with 16 bases between. Germline lookup yields CDR1 DFQATT and CDR2 SNEGSKA (reference sequence). The CDR3 sequence: CSAFPRGVQETQYF. In DNA form, the CDR3 reads TGCAGTGCGTTCCCAAGAGGGGTACAAGAGACCCAGTACTTC.

The chain's CDR3 is CASSYGPRLDTEAFF. Here the CDR3 DNA reads TGTGCCAGCAGTTACGGTCCTCGGCTGGACACTGAAGCTTTCTTT. The V call is TRBV6-6, the J call TRBJ1-1; D gene unclear. Trimming cost V 2 bases and J 3 bases, with 13 bases left between them. The V gene's germline CDR1 is MNHNY and CDR2 SVGAGI (reference sequence). The CDR3 covers 15 residues.

This clonotype was seen a few times. The chain is built from TRBV12-3 or TRBV12-4 and TRBJ2-7, with D unresolved. The V end was cut by 4 bases, the J end by 6 bases, with 13 bases between. The CDR3 runs to 13 residues. This chain's CDR3 is CASSSYVDSEQYF. CDR3 in DNA: TGTGCCAGCAGTTCGTACGTCGATTCCGAGCAGTACTTC.

In this sample, this clonotype turned up a few times. The rearrangement uses TRBV28 and TRBJ2-3; D not certain. Trimming stripped 2 bases from V and 3 bases from J, with 9 bases between. CDR1 MDHEN and CDR2 SYDVKM come from the germline V gene. The CDR3 runs 14 residues. In nucleotides, the CDR3 is TGTGCCAGCAGTTTACTCCGATTAACAGATACGCAGTATTTT. It is translated as CASSLLRLTDTQYF.

V and J are TRBV4-1 and TRBJ2-5, with TRBD1 matching 9 bases. Germline CDR1 MGHRA, CDR2 YSYEKL. The CDR3 is made up of 14 amino acids. The ends lost 8 bases at V and 0 bases at J; junction bases unmatched: 4. The CDR3, as DNA: TGCGCCAGCGGGACAGGGATGTACCAAGAGACCCAGTACTTC. Its translation is CASGTGMYQETQYF.

As for this clonotype: This may be a read error: a much more frequent sequence differs by one nucleotide. The rearrangement links TRBV24-1 to TRBJ2-3; D is ambiguous. The CDR3 spans 16 residues. CDR1 is KGHDR and CDR2 is SFDVKD in the germline V gene. The chain's CDR3 is CATSDSRRTSTDSQYF. CDR3 DNA: TGTGCCACCAGTGACTCTCGCCGGACCAGCACAGATTCGCAGTATTTT.

In this sample, this clonotype turned up a few times. The chain recombines TRBV7-2 with TRBJ2-4; 11 bases are shared with TRBD1. Germline CDR1 SGHTA, CDR2 FQGNSA. The ends lost 1 base at V and 1 base at J; junction bases unmatched: 3. The CDR3 spans 17 residues. CDR3 sequence reads: CASSLGGTGGAKNIQYF. CDR3 DNA: TGTGCCAGCAGCTTAGGGGGGACAGGGGGTGCCAAAAACATTCAGTACTTC.

This rearrangement joins TRBV7-9 to TRBJ1-2; D may be TRBD1 (5 bases). The CDR3 consists of 13 residues. The germline V gene encodes CDR1 SEHNR and CDR2 FQNEAQ (reference sequence). V lost 5 bases and J lost 12, with 19 bases in between. In DNA, the CDR3 is TGTGCCAGCAGCCTTGGGGGAGGGCGTGGACACACCTTC. Encoded protein: CASSLGGGRGHTF.

The J gene is TRBJ2-5, the V gene TRBV2; D is possibly TRBD2 (5 bases). The V gene lost 8 bases and the J gene lost 5 bases, with 12 bases spanning the gap. CDR3 size: 12 residues. Per the germline V gene, CDR1 is SNHLY and CDR2 is FYNNEI. The CDR3 sequence is CASCWRLETQYF. The CDR3 DNA sequence: TGTGCCAGCTGCTGGAGGTTGGAGACCCAGTACTTC.

This clonotype has more than one count but fewer than ten. The chain is built from TRBV7-9 and TRBJ2-7, with D perhaps matching TRBD1 or TRBD2 (5 bases each). V lost 1 base and J 7 bases, leaving 14 bases between the germline ends. Germline V CDR1 and CDR2: SEHNR, FQNEAQ (reference sequence). The CDR3 runs 14 residues. The CDR3 region is CASSLVPGTGEQYF. In DNA, the CDR3 is TGTGCCAGCAGCTTAGTTCCCGGGACGGGAGAGCAGTACTTC.

This clonotype was observed at least ten times. The chain recombines TRBV18 with TRBJ1-4, with 9 bases fitting TRBD1. In germline, CDR1 is KGHSH, CDR2 LQKENI. CDR3 length: 15 residues. The J segment lost 6 bases and the V segment lost 3 bases, leaving 5 bases of the junction unmatched. This chain's CDR3 is CASSPGDRVDEKLFF. The CDR3 DNA reads as TGTGCCAGCTCACCCGGGGACAGGGTTGATGAAAAACTGTTTTTT.

At least ten counts were recorded for this clonotype. This chain connects TRBV12-3 or TRBV12-4 to TRBJ2-3; D remains ambiguous. This CDR3 has 13 amino acids. V was trimmed by 3 bases and J by 6 bases, leaving 10 bases between them. The CDR3 here is CASSFENHDTQYF. DNA of the CDR3: TGTGCCAGCAGTTTTGAGAACCACGATACGCAGTATTTT.

This clonotype was counted ten times or more. The rearrangement joins TRBV27 to TRBJ2-1; a possible D gene is TRBD2 (5 bases). V lost 3 bases to trimming and J lost 5 bases, with 26 bases between them. Germline CDR1 MNHEY, CDR2 SMNVEV (reference sequence). The CDR3 runs to 19 residues. CDR3: CASSFHPPQSRGRHNEQFF. The DNA for the CDR3 is TGTGCCAGCAGTTTTCACCCCCCCCAATCGCGAGGGCGCCACAATGAGCAGTTCTTC.

This clonotype was detected only a few times. The rearrangement joins TRBV9 to TRBJ1-2; D uncertain. The CDR3 extends over 17 amino acids. Trimming pared 3 bases from V and 2 bases from J, leaving 20 bases between. Germline V gene lookup returns CDR1 SGDLS and CDR2 YYNGEE. The CDR3 DNA sequence: TGTGCCAGCAGCGCACTCCCATCCCTAGACCCGAACTATGGCTACACCTTC. It specifies CASSALPSLDPNYGYTF. Full variable domain (outside the CDR3, taken from reference TRBV9 and TRBJ1-2): DSGVTQTPKHLITATGQRVTLRCSPRSGDLSVYWYQQSLDQGLQFLIQYYNGEERAKGNILERFSAQQFPDLHSELNLSSLELGDSALYFCASSALPSLDPNYGYTFGSGTRLTVV.

This clonotype turned up a few times. The gene calls are TRBV6-5 and TRBJ2-6; no firm D call. Trimming took off 6 bases at V and 4 bases at J, with 13 bases between the two ends. Per germline, CDR1 MNHEY and CDR2 SVGAGI. The CDR3 has 15 amino acids. The CDR3 coding sequence is TGTGCCAGCAGGTACGAGAAAGCGGGGGCCAACGTCCTGACTTTC. As protein: CASRYEKAGANVLTF.

The chain links TRBV28 to TRBJ2-7; 13 bases are a match to TRBD2. The CDR3 runs to 15 residues. Trimming removed 3 bases from V and 6 bases from J; junction bases left unmatched: 5. Germline-derived CDR1 and CDR2 are MDHEN and SYDVKM. The CDR3 DNA sequence: TGTGCCAGCAGTTTTTGGGGACTAGCGGGATCCGAGCAGTACTTC. This sequence encodes CASSFWGLAGSEQYF.

J is TRBJ2-7 and V is TRBV5-1; no definite D call. The V gene lost 0 bases and the J gene lost 6 bases, with 10 bases spanning the gap. Germline lookup yields CDR1 SGHRS and CDR2 YFSETQ. This CDR3 spans 13 amino acids. The CDR3 DNA is TGCGCCAGCAGCTTGGATGCGGCGTCCGAGCAGTACTTC. This gives the protein CASSLDAASEQYF.

This clonotype was seen a handful of times. The gene calls are TRBV7-3 and TRBJ2-1; D unresolved. This CDR3 comprises 15 residues. Germline CDR1 and CDR2: SGHTA and FQGTGA. V was pared by 2 bases and J by 9 bases, with 17 bases between. In DNA form, the CDR3 reads TGTGCCAGCAGCTTATCCGGCTCACGAGACGGTGAGCAGTTCTTC. As protein: CASSLSGSRDGEQFF.

This clonotype was seen a few times. This sequence joins TRBV9 and TRBJ1-6; D is uncertain. Germline CDR1 and CDR2: SGDLS and YYNGEE. Trimming shortened V by 3 bases and J by 3 bases, and 7 bases separated the two germline ends. This CDR3 comprises 14 residues. The CDR3 region has the DNA TGTGCCAGCAGCGGCGGGATCTATAATTCACCCCTCCACTTT. This sequence encodes CASSGGIYNSPLHF.

This clonotype was observed many times. CDR3 protein: CSATPGTSGTDTQYF. DNA of the CDR3: TGCAGTGCTACCCCCGGGACTAGCGGCACAGATACGCAGTATTTT. V is TRBV20-1 and J is TRBJ2-3; 10 bases are shared with TRBD2. From germline, CDR1 is DFQATT and CDR2 SNEGSKA (reference sequence). The CDR3 length is 15 residues. The V segment lost 4 bases and the J segment 1 base; nucleotides outside the gene matches: 5.

A few counts support this clonotype. The J gene is TRBJ2-5, the V gene TRBV29-1; perhaps D is TRBD1 or TRBD2 (5 bases each). V was pared by 7 bases and J by 3 bases, with 15 bases between. This CDR3 is 13 amino acids long. Germline assignment: CDR1 SQVTM and CDR2 ANQGSEA. The CDR3: CSALWGKEETQYF. For the CDR3, the DNA is TGCAGCGCCCTATGGGGGAAGGAAGAGACCCAGTACTTC.